The 31 T cell receptor beta chains below come from one sample, sequenced in a study of T cells in Graves' hyperthyroidism and ophthalmopathy. Using RNA transcripts as the source, TCR beta CDR3 regions were amplified. HTBI primers were the set used in a first-round RT-PCR of the TCR CDR3. TCRdb reanalysed the multiplex PCR reads using MiXCR and keeps one entry per CDR3 protein. The sample lists approximately 600,000 distinct CDR3 sequences; roughly 17% were seen once. The sequencing input was blood. These receptors all stem from a woman in her twenties or thirties with Graves' hyperthyroidism.

In its sample, this clonotype was seen many times. The CDR3: CSAESSGRGTDTQYF. CDR3 DNA sequence: TGCAGTGCTGAATCTAGCGGGAGAGGAACAGATACGCAGTATTTT. V usage is TRBV20-1 and J usage is TRBJ2-3; TRBD2 agrees at 10 bases. Germline-derived CDR1 and CDR2 are DFQATT and SNEGSKA (reference sequence). V lost 5 bases and J lost 3; bases outside the gene matches: 8. The CDR3 has 15 residues.

This clonotype turned up a few times. This sequence joins TRBV7-9 and TRBJ1-2; no clear D. V lost 1 base and J lost 8, with 8 bases in between. Germline-derived CDR1 and CDR2 are SEHNR and FQNEAQ (reference sequence). CDR3 length equals 12 residues. The CDR3 loop is CASSLGFSGYTF. The CDR3 nucleotides read TGTGCCAGCAGCTTAGGGTTCTCCGGCTACACCTTC.

There are a few counts of this clonotype. J is TRBJ1-5 and V is TRBV9; TRBD1 matches at 7 bases. The CDR3 is 16 residues long. Germline CDR1 SGDLS, CDR2 YYNGEE. With 0 bases clipped from V and 3 bases from J, the junction kept 6 bases outside the gene matches. The CDR3 spells CASSVDGTASNQPQHF. CDR3 in DNA: TGTGCCAGCAGCGTAGATGGGACAGCATCCAATCAGCCCCAGCATTTT.

This chain's CDR3 is CASSGQGRPDNEQFF. The DNA of the CDR3 is TGTGCCAGCAGCGGACAGGGAAGACCAGACAATGAGCAGTTCTTC. The V call is TRBV6-1, the J call TRBJ2-1, with 8 bases identical to TRBD1. Germline lookup yields CDR1 MNHNS and CDR2 SASEGT. V lost 6 bases, J lost 5 bases, and 9 bases stayed unmatched. The CDR3 length is 15 residues.

This clonotype was seen many times. The chain is built from TRBV11-2 and TRBJ2-2; 8 bases fit TRBD1. In germline, CDR1 is SGHAT, CDR2 FQNNGV. The CDR3 covers 17 residues. V shed 0 bases, J shed 5 bases, and the junction held 8 bases outside the gene matches. The CDR3 loop is CASSLDTGRGRTGELFF. CDR3 nucleotides: TGTGCCAGCAGCTTAGATACGGGCAGGGGGCGAACCGGGGAGCTGTTTTTT.

This rearrangement joins TRBV30 to TRBJ2-7; 12 bases align to TRBD2. CDR1 and CDR2 from the germline V gene are GTSNPN and SVGIG (reference sequence). Germline trimming cut 3 bases from V and 5 bases from J; bases unmatched to any gene: 8. The CDR3 length is 15 residues. The CDR3, as DNA: TGTGCCTGGAGAGATCTTTGGACTAGCGGGAACGAGCAGTACTTC. This gives the protein CAWRDLWTSGNEQYF. Full variable domain (rest looked up from reference TRBV30 and TRBJ2-7): SQTIHQWPATLVQPVGSPLSLECTVEGTSNPNLYWYRQAAGRGLQLLFYSVGIGQISSEVPQNLSASRPQDRQFILSSKKLLLSDSGFYLCAWRDLWTSGNEQYFGPGTRLTVT.

There are a few counts of this clonotype. V is TRBV5-6 and J is TRBJ2-5; D is possibly TRBD1 (6 bases). The V end lost 2 bases, the J end lost 7 bases, and 9 bases lay between the germline ends. CDR3 size: 12 residues. Germline V CDR1 and CDR2: SGHDT, YYEEEE. CDR3 nucleotide sequence: TGTGCCAGCAGCTTAACGGACAGGACCCAGTACTTC. This sequence encodes CASSLTDRTQYF.

The V gene is TRBV19, the J gene TRBJ1-5, with D uncertain. The germline V and J ends were trimmed by 4 bases and 0 bases, with 13 bases remaining between them. The germline CDR1 and CDR2 sequences are LNHDA and SQIVND (reference sequence). This CDR3 has 16 amino acids. The CDR3 sequence is CASSTFQSYSNQPQHF. CDR3 bases: TGTGCCAGTAGTACATTTCAGAGTTATAGCAATCAGCCCCAGCATTTT.

This clonotype was detected ten times or more. This chain uses TRBV12-3 or TRBV12-4 with TRBJ1-1, with D maybe TRBD1 (5 bases). The CDR3 runs to 13 residues. V lost 3 bases and J lost 5, with 10 bases in between. CDR3 coding DNA: TGTGCCAGCAGTTTGAATGGGGCAACTGAAGCTTTCTTT. Residues: CASSLNGATEAFF.

The chain recombines TRBV24-1 with TRBJ2-7; TRBD2 aligns across 11 bases. CDR1 is KGHDR, CDR2 SFDVKD, per germline. The CDR3 consists of 17 residues. J was trimmed by 0 bases and V by 5 bases; bases with no gene match: 8. CDR3 nucleotide sequence: TGTGCCACCAGTGGGACCCCCGGGACTAGCGGCTCCTACGAGCAGTACTTC. It is translated as CATSGTPGTSGSYEQYF.

This clonotype was counted many times. The V and J genes are TRBV27 and TRBJ1-1, with D perhaps matching TRBD1 (5 bases). Germline values: CDR1 MNHEY, CDR2 SMNVEV (reference sequence). This CDR3 has 16 residues. Trimming removed 0 bases from V and 5 bases from J, with 16 bases in between. Here the CDR3 DNA reads TGTGCCAGCAGTTTATCGGGGGTGGGAGCTGGGACTGAAGCTTTCTTT. It translates to CASSLSGVGAGTEAFF.

Ten or more counts support this clonotype. J is TRBJ1-1 and V is TRBV7-2; D uncertain. The CDR3 runs 14 residues. Per the germline V gene, CDR1 is SGHTA and CDR2 is FQGNSA. Trimming removed 7 bases from V and 5 bases from J, with 17 bases in between. CDR3 bases: TGTGCCAGCACCCGGACGGCGCGGGAAACTGAAGCTTTCTTT. Protein sequence: CASTRTARETEAFF.

This clonotype was observed a handful of times. The chain is built from TRBV19 and TRBJ1-5; perhaps TRBD1 as D (6 bases). There are 16 residues in the CDR3. Germline-derived CDR1 and CDR2 are LNHDA and SQIVND (reference sequence). V was trimmed by 3 bases and J by 4 bases, leaving 16 bases between them. This CDR3 reads CASSIQTSTGNQPQHF. For the CDR3, the DNA is TGTGCCAGTAGTATTCAAACCTCGACAGGAAATCAGCCCCAGCATTTT.

This clonotype has a handful of counts. The chain recombines TRBV3-1 with TRBJ1-4; D perhaps matches TRBD1 (6 bases). The CDR3 covers 14 residues. V was clipped by 9 bases and J by 4 bases, with 15 bases between them. Germline V lookup: CDR1 LGHDT, CDR2 YNNKEL (reference sequence). The CDR3 reads CASNGGQLNEKLFF. The CDR3 DNA is TGTGCCAGTAACGGGGGCCAACTTAATGAAAAACTGTTTTTT.

This sequence joins TRBV6-5 and TRBJ2-3, with no clear D. Per germline, CDR1 MNHEY and CDR2 SVGAGI. There are 15 residues in the CDR3. V dropped 2 bases and J dropped 2 bases, with 11 bases sitting between them. CDR3 protein: CASSYGPLNTDTQYF. In DNA, the CDR3 is TGTGCCAGCAGTTACGGCCCCCTGAACACAGATACGCAGTATTTT.

There are a few counts of this clonotype. The V call is TRBV7-2, the J call TRBJ2-5; no firm D call. This CDR3 has 17 residues. Looked up from germline, CDR1 is SGHTA and CDR2 is FQGNSA. The ends were cut back, 1 base at V and 1 base at J, with 16 bases in the middle. The chain's CDR3 is CASSLELRFRRQETQYF. CDR3 DNA sequence: TGTGCCAGCAGCTTAGAGCTCCGCTTCAGGCGCCAAGAGACCCAGTACTTC.

This clonotype was counted many times. The chain uses TRBV2 and TRBJ2-1; 7 bases match TRBD2. V lost 6 bases, J lost 0 bases, and 5 bases stayed unmatched. This CDR3 comprises 15 residues. Germline assignment: CDR1 SNHLY and CDR2 FYNNEI. Written as DNA, the CDR3 is TGTGCCAGCAGGGGACTACCTAGCTCCTACAATGAGCAGTTCTTC. Its protein product is CASRGLPSSYNEQFF.

The chain links TRBV7-2 to TRBJ2-7, with D tentatively TRBD1 (5 bases). Trimming cost V 2 bases and J 4 bases, with 15 bases left between them. The CDR3 is made up of 15 amino acids. CDR1 SGHTA and CDR2 FQGNSA come from the germline V gene. CDR3 in amino acids: CASSLQGALIYEQYF. CDR3 DNA sequence: TGTGCCAGCAGCTTACAGGGTGCCTTAATTTACGAGCAGTACTTC.

This sequence joins TRBV9 and TRBJ2-1, with 8 positions matching TRBD2. V shed 2 bases and J 6 bases; nucleotides not matched to a gene: 7. In germline, CDR1 is SGDLS, CDR2 YYNGEE. The CDR3 is 15 residues long. CDR3 in DNA: TGTGCCAGCAGCGTTAGGACTAGCTTGGGCAATGAGCAGTTCTTC. Residues: CASSVRTSLGNEQFF. The full variable domain, in which reference TRBV9 and TRBJ2-1 provide the parts outside the CDR3, is DSGVTQTPKHLITATGQRVTLRCSPRSGDLSVYWYQQSLDQGLQFLIQYYNGEERAKGNILERFSAQQFPDLHSELNLSSLELGDSALYFCASSVRTSLGNEQFFGPGTRLTVL.

This clonotype was picked up a small number of times. A read error is possible here, since a much larger clone lies one base away. The chain carries TRBV2 and TRBJ1-1, with D maybe TRBD1 (6 bases). This CDR3 spans 15 amino acids. Germline values: CDR1 SNHLY, CDR2 FYNNEI. V gave up 5 bases and J gave up 1 base, with 14 bases separating them. Here the CDR3 DNA reads TGTGCCAGCAGTCCAGACAGGCTGCGGAACACTGAAGCTTTCTTT. Its translation: CASSPDRLRNTEAFF. The full variable domain, completed using reference TRBV2 and TRBJ1-1, is EPEVTQTPSHQVTQMGQEVILRCVPISNHLYFYWYRQILGQKVEFLVSFYNNEISEKSEIFDDQFSVERPDGSNFTLKIRSTKLEDSAMYFCASSPDRLRNTEAFFGQGTRLTVV.

J is TRBJ2-1 and V is TRBV4-3, with a weak D call TRBD2 (6 bases). Germline assignment: CDR1 LGHNA and CDR2 YSLEER. The CDR3 length is 17 residues. The V and J ends lost 4 bases and 4 bases respectively, with 20 bases between them. Here the CDR3 DNA reads TGCGCCAGCAGCCGCACACGCGGGGCAGCAGTTTACAATGAGCAGTTCTTC. This encodes CASSRTRGAAVYNEQFF.

J is TRBJ2-5 and V is TRBV20-1, with TRBD2 matching over 8 bases. V shed 5 bases, J shed 4 bases, and the junction held 6 bases outside the gene matches. The CDR3 contains 13 residues. Germline CDR1 reads DFQATT; CDR2 reads SNEGSKA (reference sequence). The CDR3 loop reads CSALLTSAETQYF. The CDR3 region has the DNA TGCAGTGCTCTCCTGACTAGCGCAGAGACCCAGTACTTC.

The chain is built from TRBV9 and TRBJ2-1, with 9 bases matching TRBD2. Germline V lookup: CDR1 SGDLS, CDR2 YYNGEE. J lost 2 bases, V lost 0 bases, and 0 bases had no gene match. The CDR3 contains 15 residues. CDR3 coding DNA: TGTGCCAGCAGCGTAGGGACTAGCGCCTACAATGAGCAGTTCTTC. This translates into CASSVGTSAYNEQFF. Combining the CDR3 with reference TRBV9 and TRBJ2-1 gives the whole variable domain DSGVTQTPKHLITATGQRVTLRCSPRSGDLSVYWYQQSLDQGLQFLIQYYNGEERAKGNILERFSAQQFPDLHSELNLSSLELGDSALYFCASSVGTSAYNEQFFGPGTRLTVL.

On this clonotype itself: A much larger clone sits a single nucleotide away, making a read error possible. The chain joins TRBV28 to TRBJ2-5; 7 bases line up with TRBD2. Trimming took 5 bases from V and 1 from J; bases not matched to a gene: 16. Looked up from germline, CDR1 is MDHEN and CDR2 is SYDVKM. The CDR3 consists of 18 residues. The CDR3 DNA reads as TGTGCCAGCAGTCCAACACGGGACTACGTAAGAACCCAAGAGACCCAGTACTTC. Translated: CASSPTRDYVRTQETQYF.

Points on this clonotype: A much bigger clone sits one base away, suggesting this may be a read error. V and J are TRBV30 and TRBJ2-3; 7 nucleotides match TRBD1. The germline gives CDR1 GTSNPN, CDR2 SVGIG (reference sequence). V lost 5 bases and J lost 2; bases outside the gene matches: 19. The CDR3 has 18 amino acids. The CDR3 loop reads CAWGRQGLVGVVTDTQYF. CDR3 bases: TGTGCCTGGGGAAGACAGGGATTGGTTGGAGTGGTCACAGATACGCAGTATTTT.

This clonotype was counted only a few times. This chain links TRBV28 with TRBJ2-7; D possibly corresponds to TRBD2 (6 bases). The CDR3 is 13 amino acids. The germline gives CDR1 MDHEN, CDR2 SYDVKM. V was shortened by 8 bases and J by 0 bases, with 11 bases between the two germline ends. The CDR3 DNA sequence: TGTGCCAGCTACCAGCGGGCCTCCTACGAGCAGTACTTC. Residues: CASYQRASYEQYF.

Comments on this clonotype: The junction does not match germline at one end; this may be a read error. The CDR3 is CASSLGTSGTTETQYF. The DNA of the CDR3 is TGTGCCAGCAGCCTCGGGACTAGCGGGACCACAGAGACGCAGTATTTT. The chain carries TRBV14 and TRBJ2-3; 13 nucleotides align to TRBD2. Per germline, CDR1 SGHDN and CDR2 FVKESK. The CDR3 is 16 residues long. The full variable domain, with the rest looked up from reference TRBV14 and TRBJ2-3, is EAGVTQFPSHSVIEKGQTVTLRCDPISGHDNLYWYRRVMGKEIKFLLHFVKESKQDESGMPNNRFLAERTGGTYSTLKVQPAELEDSGVYFCASSLGTSGTTETQYFGPGTRLTVL.

The genes are TRBV29-1 and TRBJ2-7; D is ambiguous. The CDR3 spans 12 residues. In germline, CDR1 is SQVTM, CDR2 ANQGSEA. Between the trimmed V and J ends, which lost 3 bases and 0 bases, there was a span of 6 bases. The CDR3 DNA follows: TGCAGCGTTGAGGGCAGCTCCTACGAGCAGTACTTC. This codes for CSVEGSSYEQYF.

The V call is TRBV2, the J call TRBJ2-7; 10 nucleotides align to TRBD1. The length of the CDR3 is 16 residues. J was trimmed by 6 bases and V by 10 bases; bases with no gene match: 18. Germline CDR1 SNHLY, CDR2 FYNNEI. In nucleotides, the CDR3 is TGTGCCACAATTTTAGGGGCCGGGACAGGGGCATTCGAGCAGTACTTC. Protein sequence: CATILGAGTGAFEQYF.

The chain uses TRBV20-1 and TRBJ2-5; the D gene is possibly TRBD1 (6 bases). The germline CDR1 and CDR2 sequences are DFQATT and SNEGSKA (reference sequence). V shed 0 bases and J shed 3 bases, with 8 bases lying between them. The CDR3 loop spans 13 amino acids. This chain's CDR3 is CSARETGKETQYF. CDR3 DNA: TGCAGTGCTAGAGAAACAGGGAAAGAGACCCAGTACTTC.

The rearrangement uses TRBV6-1 and TRBJ1-2; D not resolved. There are 15 residues in the CDR3. Trimming took off 0 bases at V and 5 bases at J, with 13 bases between the two ends. Germline assignment: CDR1 MNHNS and CDR2 SASEGT. For the CDR3, the DNA is TGTGCCAGCAGTGAAGCGCCACGGGGATGGTATGGCTACACCTTC. It specifies CASSEAPRGWYGYTF.